This TCR beta chain was profiled in a study of control samples from healthy donors and cancer patients. Germline values: CDR1 SGHDT, CDR2 YYEEEE. CDR3 size: 14 residues. With 4 bases removed from V and 8 bases from J, the gap between germline ends came to 13 bases. This table comes from immunoSEQ multiplex PCR, and its TCRdb copy is limited to in-frame clones, with some not included. Here the sample spans 120,000 or so clones, about nine tenths being singletons. The sequence was obtained from a man between 40 and 49 years old in good health. The chain uses TRBV5-6 and TRBJ1-6; D perhaps matches TRBD1 (5 bases). Sequencing was performed on blood. The DNA for the CDR3 is TGTGCCAGCAGCCCCGGGACTGCTTATTCACCCCTCCACTTT. Protein: CASSPGTAYSPLHF. The complete variable domain, with remaining parts taken from reference TRBV5-6 and TRBJ1-6, reads DAGVTQSPTHLIKTRGQQVTLRCSPKSGHDTVSWYQQALGQGPQFIFQYYEEEERQRGNFPDRFSGHQFPNYSSELNVNALLLGDSALYLCASSPGTAYSPLHFGNGTRLTVT.